The clone carrying this T cell receptor beta chain was recorded at least ten times. Antigen specificity is unknown. This entry comes from a study of T cells after posttransplantation cyclophosphamide. V shed 1 base, J shed 3 bases, and the junction held 5 bases outside the gene matches. There are 16 residues in the CDR3. Some clones are missing from TCRdb's copy, which holds only in-frame ones; the method was immunoSEQ multiplex PCR. Captured here are some 35,000 clones, none seen once; the top ten comprise 5.9%. Study results and limitations: TRB clonality was highly associated with recipient CMV seropositivity and reactivation. Later post-transplant blood repertoires were often dominated by donor CD8+ memory clones. Tissue-infiltrating T cells from skin or gut overlapped little with blood T cells.

The sequenced sample was PBMCs. The chain combines TRBV12-3 or TRBV12-4 with TRBJ2-3; 9 bases line up with TRBD1. This TCR was sampled from a man aged 25 to 40 in good health and a related stem cell transplant donor. CDR3 in amino acids: CASSLDVTGGTDTQYF. CDR3 bases: TGTGCCAGCAGTTTAGATGTGACAGGGGGGACAGATACGCAGTATTTT.